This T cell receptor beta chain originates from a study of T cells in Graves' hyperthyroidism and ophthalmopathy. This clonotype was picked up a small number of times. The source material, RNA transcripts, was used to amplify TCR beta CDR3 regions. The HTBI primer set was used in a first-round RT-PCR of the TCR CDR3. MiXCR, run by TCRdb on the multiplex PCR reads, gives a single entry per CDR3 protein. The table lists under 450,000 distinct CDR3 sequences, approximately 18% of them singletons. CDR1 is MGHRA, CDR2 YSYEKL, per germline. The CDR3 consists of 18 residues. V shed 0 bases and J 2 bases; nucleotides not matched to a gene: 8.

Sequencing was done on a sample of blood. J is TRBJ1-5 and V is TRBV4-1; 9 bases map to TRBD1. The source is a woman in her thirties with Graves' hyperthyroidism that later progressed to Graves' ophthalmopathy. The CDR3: CASSQEFRRDRGNQPQHF. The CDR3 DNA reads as TGCGCCAGCAGCCAAGAGTTCCGCCGGGACAGGGGCAATCAGCCCCAGCATTTT.